A single sample gave rise to the 3 T cell receptor beta chains below, sequenced in a study of human T cells and chemical hapten exposure. MiXCR, run by TCRdb on the RACE reads, gives a single entry per CDR3 protein. The sample lists around 110,000 distinct CDR3 sequences, roughly 12% occurring once. Time point of the sample: patch test 3, about 24 weeks after DPC sensitization. Treatment specified: therapeutic diphenylcyclopropenone sensitization with weekly scalp DPC. Sequences were derived from whole blood, sampled in connection with sensitization to the hapten diphenylcyclopropenone (DPC). Every receptor here comes from a woman aged 45-60 years with alopecia areata. Some clones in this sample may be carry-over from other donors' samples.

The CDR3 sequence: CASSDLRGPGYGYTF. The CDR3 DNA is TGTGCCAGCAGTGATCTCAGGGGGCCGGGCTATGGCTACACCTTC. The V and J genes are TRBV25-1 and TRBJ1-2, with 8 nucleotides matching TRBD1. The V segment lost 3 bases and the J segment 4 bases; nucleotides outside the gene matches: 7. This CDR3 comprises 15 residues. Germline V gene data show CDR1 as MGHDK and CDR2 as SYGVNS.

The genes are TRBV6-2 or TRBV6-3 and TRBJ1-1; a weak D match, TRBD1 (5 bases). This CDR3 has 18 residues. Deletions cut 0 bases from V and 0 bases from J, with 17 bases between. Germline V CDR1 and CDR2: MNHEY, SVGEGT. The CDR3 loop is CASSYSADRSTMNTEAFF. CDR3 nucleotides: TGTGCCAGCAGTTACTCTGCCGACAGATCGACGATGAACACTGAAGCTTTCTTT.

Concerning this clonotype: This may stem from a read error, because a much larger clone lies one nucleotide away. V is TRBV4-2 and J is TRBJ1-6; no definite D call. Per the germline V gene, CDR1 is LGHNA and CDR2 is YNFKEQ. This CDR3 comprises 18 residues. V lost 0 bases and J 11 bases, leaving 23 bases between the germline ends. The CDR3 spells CASSQEWSVELANAPLHF. The CDR3 DNA reads as TGTGCCAGCAGCCAAGAGTGGAGTGTGGAGTTGGCGAATGCACCCCTCCACTTT.